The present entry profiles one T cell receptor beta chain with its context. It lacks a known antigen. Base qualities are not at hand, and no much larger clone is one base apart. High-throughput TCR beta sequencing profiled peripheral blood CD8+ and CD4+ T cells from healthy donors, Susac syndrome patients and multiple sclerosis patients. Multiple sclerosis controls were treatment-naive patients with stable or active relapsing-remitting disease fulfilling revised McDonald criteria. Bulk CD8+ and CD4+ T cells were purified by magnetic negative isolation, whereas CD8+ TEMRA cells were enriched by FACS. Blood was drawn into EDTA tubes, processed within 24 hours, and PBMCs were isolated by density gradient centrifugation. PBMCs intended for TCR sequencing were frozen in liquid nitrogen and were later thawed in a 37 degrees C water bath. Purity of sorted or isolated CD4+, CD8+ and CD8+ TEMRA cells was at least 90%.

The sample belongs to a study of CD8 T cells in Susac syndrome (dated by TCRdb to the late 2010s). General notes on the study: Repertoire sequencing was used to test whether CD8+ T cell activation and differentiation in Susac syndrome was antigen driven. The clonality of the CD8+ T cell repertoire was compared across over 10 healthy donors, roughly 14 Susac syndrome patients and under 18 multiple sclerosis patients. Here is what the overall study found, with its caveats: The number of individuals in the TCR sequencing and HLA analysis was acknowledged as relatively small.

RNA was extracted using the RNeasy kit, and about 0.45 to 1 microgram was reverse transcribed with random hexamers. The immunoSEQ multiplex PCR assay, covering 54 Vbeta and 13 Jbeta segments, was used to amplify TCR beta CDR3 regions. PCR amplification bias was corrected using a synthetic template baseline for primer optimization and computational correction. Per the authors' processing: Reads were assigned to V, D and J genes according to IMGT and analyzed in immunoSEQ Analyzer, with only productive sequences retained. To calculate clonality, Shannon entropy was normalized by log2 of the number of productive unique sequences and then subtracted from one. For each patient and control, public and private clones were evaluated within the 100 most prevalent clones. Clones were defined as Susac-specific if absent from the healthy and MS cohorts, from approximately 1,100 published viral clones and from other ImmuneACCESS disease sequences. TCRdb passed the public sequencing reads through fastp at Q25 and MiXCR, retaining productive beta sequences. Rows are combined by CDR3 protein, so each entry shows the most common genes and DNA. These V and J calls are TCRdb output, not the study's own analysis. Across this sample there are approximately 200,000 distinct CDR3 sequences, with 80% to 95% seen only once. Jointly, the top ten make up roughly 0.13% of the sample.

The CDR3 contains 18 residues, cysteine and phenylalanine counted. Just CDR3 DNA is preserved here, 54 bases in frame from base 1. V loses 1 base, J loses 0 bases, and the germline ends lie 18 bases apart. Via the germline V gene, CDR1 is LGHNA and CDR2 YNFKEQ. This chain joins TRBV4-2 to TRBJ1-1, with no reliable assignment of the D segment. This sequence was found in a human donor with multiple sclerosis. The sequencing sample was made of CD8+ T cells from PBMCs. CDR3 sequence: CASSQATIQDPLNTEAFF. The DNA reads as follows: TGTGCCAGCAGCCAAGCAACGATTCAGGACCCCCTGAACACTGAAGCTTTCTTT.